This TCR beta chain is from a study of response to subunit inactivated influenza vaccine. The CDR3 length is 17 residues. The germline V gene has CDR1 MNHEY and CDR2 SVGEGT. V lost 2 bases, J lost 3 bases, and 14 bases lay in between. One entry per CDR3 protein, called by TCRdb with MiXCR from the RT-PCR reads. Of roughly 700,000 distinct CDR3 sequences listed, about 14% are singletons. The V and J genes are TRBV6-2 or TRBV6-3 and TRBJ2-6; D may correspond to TRBD1 or TRBD2 (6 bases each). The specimen was PBMCs from blood, collected less than 15 days before vaccination. This TCR was sampled from a man between 45 and 60 years old who received an inactivated influenza vaccine. CDR3 protein: CASSYIQGGVGANVLTF. CDR3 sequence (DNA): TGTGCCAGCAGTTACATACAGGGAGGAGTTGGGGCCAACGTCCTGACTTTC.